This TCR beta chain was retrieved from a study of T cells in Graves' hyperthyroidism and ophthalmopathy (dated by TCRdb to between 2017 and 2020). Regarding the study in general: To identify distinguishing TCR V-J signatures, a discovery cohort of 95 to 100 patients was used, comprising roughly 45 with Graves' ophthalmopathy and around 57 with stable Graves' hyperthyroidism. Prospective prediction of ophthalmopathy was tested in an independent validation cohort of some 19 hyperthyroidism patients and 15 to 17 patients who later progressed to ophthalmopathy. Following sampling, methimazole starting at 30 mg daily was given to hyperthyroidism patients, and high-dose intravenous methylprednisolone was given to ophthalmopathy patients. The paper describes TCR Vbeta CDR3 sequencing of some 130 peripheral blood samples, made up of 43 ophthalmopathy patients, around 73 hyperthyroidism patients and 17 progressor patients. For training and testing, the roughly 93 patients in the discovery cohort were randomly divided in a 7:3 ratio. In addition, the study compared T-cell repertoires in thyroid tissue and in blood from several Graves' hyperthyroidism patients. General findings and caveats noted by the study authors: Most expanded thyroid clonotypes (frequency above 0.001) were also found in blood, which suggests that blood repertoires may mirror thyroid immune responses. A model built on a 13 V-J signature distinguished ophthalmopathy from stable hyperthyroidism, reaching 85% to 90% sensitivity and about 81% specificity in cross-validation and 80%/75% in testing. Sample size was not statistically predetermined, and blinding of investigators to group allocation was not performed. In validation, the model predicted progression to ophthalmopathy a median of roughly 6.2 months before onset, with about 64% sensitivity and about 72% specificity.

Turning to this clonotype: No cognate antigen has been identified for it. One base away there is no much larger clone; base qualities are not given.

The study excluded patients with uncontrolled infections, other autoimmune diseases, pregnancy or lactation. Diagnoses were based on clinical symptoms, serum thyroxine and TRAb, thyroid ultrasound and orbital computed tomography. Total RNA was extracted using Trizol reagent, and RNA quality was assessed on an Agilent 2100 Bioanalyzer. The TCR beta CDR3 regions were amplified from RNA transcripts. A first-round RT-PCR of the TCR CDR3 used the HTBI primer set with the Qiagen OneStep RT-PCR kit. Libraries were constructed in a second round of multiplex PCR, after which size selection and purification were carried out. The libraries were sequenced on an Illumina HiSeq2000 using paired-end 100 bp reads. Regarding the original processing steps: SOAPnuke was used to process the raw data, throwing out any read that contained adapters or uncalled bases, had a mean Phred below 15, or lacked an exact constant-primer or identifier match. COPE v1.2.5 was used to merge the high-quality paired reads, and each unique nucleotide sequence was defined as a clonotype. Clonotypes were aligned to IMGT TRBV, TRBD and TRBJ reference segments using MiTCR v1.1. The analysis was restricted to V-J combinations with a frequency above 0.0001, which together covered 99.2% of the repertoires. The TCS score was defined as F50 (clonal expansion) divided by E x V (chaos), with BLOSUM62-based TCRdist calculated between CDR3 peptides within each V-J. Welch's t-statistics and random forest reduced around 550 V-J features to 13, which were used in a naive Bayes classifier (R e1071). The similarity between thyroid and blood repertoires was quantified using the Morisita-Horn index. TCRdb took the public reads, trimmed them with fastp at Q25, ran MiXCR for clone calling and kept in-frame beta chains. Identical CDR3 protein sequences are pooled into one entry, listed with their most common genes and DNA. Here the V and J calls rest on TCRdb's processing, not on the authors' analysis. Counted in this sample were around 600,000 distinct CDR3 sequences; about 45% of them appeared once. Approximately 7.2% of the sample lies in the top ten.

The CDR3 numbers 15 residues from cysteine through phenylalanine. The kept DNA is CDR3 alone, 45 bases in frame from the first base. Cut back by 3 bases and 0 bases, the V and J ends lie 11 bases apart. CDR1 ENHRY and CDR2 SYGVKD are derived from the germline V gene. The sample comprised peripheral blood or thyroid tissue (not recorded which). The clonotype originates from an adult man with Graves' disease, either hyperthyroidism or ophthalmopathy (not recorded which). The chain is made from TRBV10-3 and TRBJ1-2, with the identity of the D gene unclear. In nucleotides, the sequence is TGTGCCATCAGTGACTACGGACTAGCTAACTATGGCTACACCTTC. This sequence encodes CAISDYGLANYGYTF.